This TCR beta chain was sequenced during a study of breast tumors, draining lymph nodes, adjacent tissues. TCRdb independently ran MiXCR on the multiplex PCR reads; one entry per CDR3 protein. The sample contains about 200,000 distinct CDR3 sequences, around 29% of which appear only once. Points from the study as a whole: The data were judged consistent with most tumor T cells coming from lymph node and expanding in tumor. That most tumor T cells come from lymph nodes remained unproven. Tumor repertoires ranked between lymph nodes and nontumor tissue in diversity, with V and J gene preferences.

The ends lost 5 bases at V and 7 bases at J; junction bases unmatched: 8. This CDR3 region has 14 residues. The V gene's germline CDR1 is KGHSH and CDR2 LQKENI. This clonotype was observed a few times. Its antigen is as yet unknown. Breast cancer patients provided tissue from their axillary draining lymph nodes. The rearrangement joins TRBV18 to TRBJ2-1, with 7 bases lining up with TRBD1. Sequencing was carried out using axillary lymph node tissue. The clonotype originates from a female donor with breast cancer. Some clones in this sample may be carry-over from other donors' samples. CDR3 amino acids: CASSKAGGTNEQFF. As DNA, the CDR3 is TGTGCCAGCTCAAAGGCAGGGGGAACGAATGAGCAGTTCTTC.